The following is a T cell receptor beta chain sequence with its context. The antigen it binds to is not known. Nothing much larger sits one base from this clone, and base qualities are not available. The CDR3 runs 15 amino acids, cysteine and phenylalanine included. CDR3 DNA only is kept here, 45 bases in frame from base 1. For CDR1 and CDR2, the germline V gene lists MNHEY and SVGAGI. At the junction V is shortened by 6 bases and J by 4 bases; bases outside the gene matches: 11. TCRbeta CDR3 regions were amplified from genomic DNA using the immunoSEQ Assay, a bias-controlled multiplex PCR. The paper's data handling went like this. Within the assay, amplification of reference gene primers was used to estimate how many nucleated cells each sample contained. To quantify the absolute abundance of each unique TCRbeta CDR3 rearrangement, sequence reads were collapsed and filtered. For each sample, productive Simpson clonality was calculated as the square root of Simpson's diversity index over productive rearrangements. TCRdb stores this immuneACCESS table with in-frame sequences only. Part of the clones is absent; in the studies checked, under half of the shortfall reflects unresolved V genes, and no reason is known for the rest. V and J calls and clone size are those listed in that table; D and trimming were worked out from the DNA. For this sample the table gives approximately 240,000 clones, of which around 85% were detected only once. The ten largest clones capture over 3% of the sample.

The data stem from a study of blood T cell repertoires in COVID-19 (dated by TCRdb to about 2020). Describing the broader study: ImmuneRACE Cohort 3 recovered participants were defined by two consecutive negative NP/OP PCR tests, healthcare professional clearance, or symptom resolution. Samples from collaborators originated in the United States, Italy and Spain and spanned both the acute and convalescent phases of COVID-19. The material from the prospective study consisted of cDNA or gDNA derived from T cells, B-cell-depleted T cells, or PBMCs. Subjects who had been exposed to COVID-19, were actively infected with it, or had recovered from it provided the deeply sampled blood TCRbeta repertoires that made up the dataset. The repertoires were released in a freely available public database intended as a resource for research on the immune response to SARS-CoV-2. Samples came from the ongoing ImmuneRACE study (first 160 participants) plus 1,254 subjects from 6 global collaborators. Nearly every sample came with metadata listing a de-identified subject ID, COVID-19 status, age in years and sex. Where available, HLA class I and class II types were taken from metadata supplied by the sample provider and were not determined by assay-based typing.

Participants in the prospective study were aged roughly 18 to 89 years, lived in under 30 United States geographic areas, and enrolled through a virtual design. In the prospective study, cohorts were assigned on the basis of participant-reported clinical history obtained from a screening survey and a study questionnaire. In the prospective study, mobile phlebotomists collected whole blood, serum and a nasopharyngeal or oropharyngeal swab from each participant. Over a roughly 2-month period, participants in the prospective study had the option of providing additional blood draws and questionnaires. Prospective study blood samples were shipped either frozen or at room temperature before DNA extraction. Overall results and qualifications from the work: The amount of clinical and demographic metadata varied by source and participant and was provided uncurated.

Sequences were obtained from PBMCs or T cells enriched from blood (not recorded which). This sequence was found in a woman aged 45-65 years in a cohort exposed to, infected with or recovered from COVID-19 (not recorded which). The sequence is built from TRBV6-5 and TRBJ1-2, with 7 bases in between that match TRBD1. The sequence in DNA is TGTGCCAGCAGAACACAGGGGAGACTAACCTATGGCTACACCTTC. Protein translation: CASRTQGRLTYGYTF.